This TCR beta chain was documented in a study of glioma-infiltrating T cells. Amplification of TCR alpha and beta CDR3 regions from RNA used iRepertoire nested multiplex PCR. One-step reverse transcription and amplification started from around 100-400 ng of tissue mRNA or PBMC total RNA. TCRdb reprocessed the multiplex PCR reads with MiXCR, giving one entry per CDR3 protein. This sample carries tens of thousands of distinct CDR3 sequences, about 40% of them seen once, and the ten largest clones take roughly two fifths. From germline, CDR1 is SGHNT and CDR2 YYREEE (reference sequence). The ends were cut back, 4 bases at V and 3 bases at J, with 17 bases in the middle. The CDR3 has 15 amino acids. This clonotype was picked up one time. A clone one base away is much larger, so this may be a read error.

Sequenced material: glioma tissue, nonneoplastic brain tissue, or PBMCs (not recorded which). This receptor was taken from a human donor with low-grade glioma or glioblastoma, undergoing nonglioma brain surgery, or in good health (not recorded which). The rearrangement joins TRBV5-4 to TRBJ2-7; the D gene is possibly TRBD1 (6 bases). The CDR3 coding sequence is TGTGCCAGCAGCGTGGACAGCAGGAGCTACTACGAGCAGTACTTC. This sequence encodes CASSVDSRSYYEQYF.